The 24 T cell receptor beta chains in this list originate from one sample, sequenced in a study of blood T cells in healthy people across ages. Alongside a J-beta primer mix, a sample-barcoded 5' primer served in a second PCR lasting about 7 to 12 cycles. TCRdb redid the calling of the 5' RACE reads with MiXCR, one entry per CDR3 protein. This sample yields over a million distinct CDR3 sequences, of which roughly 64% are seen a single time; 6.5% to 8.5% belongs to the top ten. The source material was blood. The receptors shown here come from a man aged 18 to 30 in good health.

The V gene is TRBV29-1, the J gene TRBJ2-5, with D possibly being TRBD1 (6 bases). The germline V gene has CDR1 SQVTM and CDR2 ANQGSEA. Deletions cut 4 bases from V and 2 bases from J, with 20 bases between. This CDR3 has 16 amino acids. CDR3 in DNA: TGCAGCGTTGCTTTGGTCGGAGTAGGGGGACAAGAGACCCAGTACTTC. Its translation is CSVALVGVGGQETQYF.

The rearrangement links TRBV4-2 to TRBJ2-5; 8 bases map to TRBD2. Germline-derived CDR1 and CDR2 are LGHNA and YNFKEQ. This CDR3 spans 15 amino acids. With V trimmed by 1 base and J by 3 bases, 4 bases remained unmatched. CDR3 coding DNA: TGTGCCAGCAGCCAAGGGACTAGCTCCGAAGAGACCCAGTACTTC. It is translated as CASSQGTSSEETQYF.

V usage is TRBV7-9 and J usage is TRBJ1-2; the D gene is possibly TRBD1 (5 bases). CDR1 SEHNR and CDR2 FQNEAQ come from the germline V gene (reference sequence). This CDR3 contains 14 residues. V was cut by 3 bases and J by 8 bases, with 16 bases left in between. The CDR3, as DNA: TGTGCCAGCAGCTTCCAGGGTAGAGTTGACGGCTACACCTTC. This encodes CASSFQGRVDGYTF. Filled out from reference TRBV7-9 and TRBJ1-2, the complete variable domain reads DTGVSQNPRHKITKRGQNVTFRCDPISEHNRLYWYRQTLGQGPEFLTYFQNEAQLEKSRLLSDRFSAERPKGSFSTLEIQRTEQGDSAMYLCASSFQGRVDGYTFGSGTRLTVV.

This chain uses TRBV7-2 with TRBJ1-2; TRBD1 might be the D (5 bases). The CDR3 runs to 17 residues. From germline, CDR1 is SGHTA and CDR2 FQGNSA. V was cut by 5 bases and J by 6 bases, with 25 bases left in between. This chain's CDR3 is CASSDNLGTGWRDGYTF. For the CDR3, the DNA is TGTGCCAGCAGCGATAACTTAGGGACGGGGTGGCGGGATGGCTACACCTTC.

The V call is TRBV15, the J call TRBJ2-3, with TRBD2 matching over 8 bases. Trimming at V came to 4 bases and at J to 2 bases, leaving 5 bases not matched to a gene. The CDR3 runs to 15 residues. The germline V gene has CDR1 LNHNV and CDR2 YYDKDF (reference sequence). The CDR3 nucleotides read TGTGCCACCAGCAATACTAGCGGAGCCACAGATACGCAGTATTTT. Protein sequence: CATSNTSGATDTQYF.

The rearrangement links TRBV29-1 to TRBJ2-1; the match to TRBD1 covers 7 bases. With 3 bases clipped from V and 4 bases from J, the junction kept 6 bases outside the gene matches. The CDR3 runs to 14 residues. Germline CDR1 is SQVTM and CDR2 is ANQGSEA. The CDR3 spells CSVDGVTGYNEQFF. The CDR3 coding sequence is TGCAGCGTTGATGGGGTGACAGGGTACAATGAGCAGTTCTTC.

The chain has TRBV6-2 or TRBV6-3 and TRBJ2-4; D might be TRBD1 (6 bases). The closer fit of TRBJ2-7 to the DNA end suggests the J call may be wrong. Germline V CDR1 and CDR2: MNHEY, SVGEGT. The CDR3 has 16 amino acids. CDR3 sequence: CASSYSGGQNLYEQYF. The CDR3 bases are TGTGCCAGCAGTTACTCGGGCGGACAGAACTTATACGAGCAGTACTTC.

The gene calls are TRBV7-2 and TRBJ2-1; the D gene is possibly TRBD2 (6 bases). V lost 2 bases and J lost 2, with 13 bases in between. The CDR3 length is 16 residues. Germline values: CDR1 SGHTA, CDR2 FQGNSA. The CDR3 region is CASSLKGGLPYNEQFF. The DNA of the CDR3 is TGTGCCAGCAGCTTAAAGGGAGGACTCCCCTACAATGAGCAGTTCTTC.

The chain carries TRBV14 and TRBJ1-2, with D unclear. Trimming took 2 bases from V and 4 from J, leaving 23 bases between them. The germline V gene has CDR1 SGHDN and CDR2 FVKESK. The CDR3 runs 18 residues. This CDR3 is CASSQSGEWATSSYGYTF. The CDR3 DNA follows: TGTGCCAGCAGCCAAAGTGGGGAGTGGGCGACAAGCAGCTATGGCTACACCTTC.

In the case of this clonotype: The junction differs from germline at one of its ends, possibly a read error. The chain links TRBV19 to TRBJ2-6; perhaps TRBD1 as D (5 bases). The CDR3 loop spans 15 amino acids. CDR1 and CDR2 (germline): LNHDA, SQIVND (reference sequence). For the CDR3, the DNA is TGTGCCAGTACGGCCGGAATCTCTGGGGCCGACGTCCTGACTTTC. Amino acid sequence: CASTAGISGADVLTF.

This clonotype was detected once. CDR3 region: CASSQAPPGQGYQPQHF. The DNA of the CDR3 is TGTGCCAGCAGCCAGGCCCCTCCGGGACAGGGATACCAGCCCCAGCATTTT. The V call is TRBV3-1, the J call TRBJ1-5; 9 bases fit TRBD1. CDR1 is LGHDT and CDR2 is YNNKEL in the germline V gene (reference sequence). The CDR3 totals 17 residues. The trim removed 3 bases at V and 7 bases at J, leaving 13 bases unmatched.

The chain joins TRBV9 to TRBJ2-1, with 8 bases fitting TRBD2. The DNA end is more similar to TRBJ2-7, so the J call may be wrong. The length of the CDR3 is 15 residues. Per the germline V gene, CDR1 is SGDLS and CDR2 is YYNGEE. The CDR3 protein is CASSTGLGPYNEQYF. For the CDR3, the DNA is TGTGCCAGCAGCACGGGACTAGGACCCTACAATGAGCAGTACTTC.

V gene TRBV4-2 combines with J gene TRBJ2-3; D ambiguous. The CDR3 sequence is 13 residues long. Trimming cost V 1 base and J 5 bases, with 7 bases left between them. Germline V gene lookup returns CDR1 LGHNA and CDR2 YNFKEQ. CDR3 bases: TGTGCCAGCAGCCAAGGAATCCTAGATACGCAGTATTTT. Protein: CASSQGILDTQYF.

In its sample, this clonotype was seen a few times. The chain links TRBV27 to TRBJ2-4, with D perhaps being TRBD1 or TRBD2 (5 bases each). V lost 7 bases, J lost 1 base, and 14 bases lay in between. The germline V gene encodes CDR1 MNHEY and CDR2 SMNVEV (reference sequence). CDR3 length equals 15 residues. The CDR3 DNA is TGTGCCAGCATCCATGGGGGTCGGGCCAAAAACATTCAGTACTTC. Its translation: CASIHGGRAKNIQYF.

The V gene is TRBV4-1, the J gene TRBJ2-5; the D is unclear. CDR3 length equals 14 residues. V dropped 1 base and J dropped 3 bases, with 9 bases sitting between them. The germline CDR1 and CDR2 sequences are MGHRA and YSYEKL. As DNA, the CDR3 is TGCGCCAGCAGCCAAGTAGGGCTCGAAGAGACCCAGTACTTC. Its protein is CASSQVGLEETQYF.

As regards this clonotype: The junction shows a germline mismatch at one end, possibly a read error. The chain links TRBV27 to TRBJ2-1, with 7 bases that match TRBD2. The CDR3 length is 15 residues. CDR1 is MNHEY and CDR2 is SMNVEV in the germline V gene (reference sequence). CDR3 DNA sequence: TGTGCCAGCAGCTTAATAGGCGGGGGTTACAATGAGCGGTTCTTC. It is translated as CASSLIGGGYNERFF.

This clonotype was detected only a few times. The chain links TRBV6-1 to TRBJ1-2, with 10 bases matching TRBD1. Germline assignment: CDR1 MNHNS and CDR2 SASEGT. The CDR3 runs to 13 residues. Trimming cost V 8 bases and J 6 bases; bases outside gene matches: 6. CDR3 DNA sequence: TGTGCCAGCCGGGACAGGGGAATCCATGGCTACACCTTC. Encoded protein: CASRDRGIHGYTF.

The chain carries TRBV7-2 and TRBJ2-3, with TRBD1 matching over 8 bases. CDR3 length equals 14 residues. The V segment lost 0 bases and the J segment 6 bases; nucleotides outside the gene matches: 2. Germline CDR1 SGHTA, CDR2 FQGNSA. CDR3 amino acids: CASSLATGDDTQYF. In DNA, the CDR3 is TGTGCCAGCAGCTTAGCGACAGGGGATGATACGCAGTATTTT. Drawing the rest from reference TRBV7-2 and TRBJ2-3, the complete variable domain is GAGVSQSPSNKVTEKGKDVELRCDPISGHTALYWYRQSLGQGLEFLIYFQGNSAPDKSGLPSDRFSAERTGGSVSTLTIQRTQQEDSAVYLCASSLATGDDTQYFGPGTRLTVL.

The chain combines TRBV6-5 with TRBJ2-1; 8 positions agree with TRBD1. V shed 5 bases and J 8 bases; nucleotides not matched to a gene: 5. The CDR3 extends over 13 amino acids. CDR1 is MNHEY and CDR2 is SVGAGI in the germline V gene. This CDR3 reads CASSDRGWDEQFF. The CDR3 nucleotides are TGTGCCAGCAGTGACAGGGGATGGGATGAGCAGTTCTTC.

V and J are TRBV25-1 and TRBJ1-4; 9 bases fit TRBD1. Germline assignment: CDR1 MGHDK and CDR2 SYGVNS. The CDR3 covers 13 residues. V lost 8 bases to trimming and J lost 6 bases; unmatched junction nucleotides: 4. CDR3 loop: CASEGQGHEKLFF. The CDR3 DNA is TGTGCCAGCGAGGGACAGGGTCATGAAAAACTGTTTTTT. Looking up the rest from reference TRBV25-1 and TRBJ1-4 gives the full variable domain: EADIYQTPRYLVIGTGKKITLECSQTMGHDKMYWYQQDPGMELHLIHYSYGVNSTEKGDLSSESTVSRIRTEHFPLTLESARPSHTSQYLCASEGQGHEKLFFGSGTQLSVL.

The J gene is TRBJ2-5, the V gene TRBV3-1; the D call may be TRBD1 or TRBD2 (5 bases each). CDR1 and CDR2 from the germline V gene are LGHDT and YNNKEL (reference sequence). The CDR3 extends over 16 amino acids. V lost 4 bases and J 2 bases, leaving 17 bases between the germline ends. CDR3 in DNA: TGTGCCAGCAGCCCGGGGACCTCACCACTACAAGAGACCCAGTACTTC. Encoded protein: CASSPGTSPLQETQYF.

The sample holds a few counts of this clonotype. V and J are TRBV6-2 or TRBV6-3 and TRBJ2-3; 10 bases map to TRBD2. CDR1 is MNHEY, CDR2 SVGEGT, per germline. The CDR3 contains 15 residues. Trimming removed 6 bases from V and 8 bases from J; junction bases left unmatched: 11. CDR3: CASRVSSGSGGTQYF. The CDR3 DNA reads as TGTGCCAGCAGGGTATCTAGCGGGAGTGGTGGTACGCAGTATTTT.

This sequence joins TRBV7-2 and TRBJ2-4; 7 nucleotides line up with TRBD1. Near its end, the DNA agrees better with TRBJ2-7, so the J call may be wrong. Per germline, CDR1 SGHTA and CDR2 FQGNSA. CDR3 size: 13 residues. The CDR3 DNA reads as TGTGCCAGCAGCGTAGACAGGGCCTGCGAGCAGTACTTC. This sequence encodes CASSVDRACEQYF.

The chain employs TRBV4-3 and TRBJ1-2; 7 bases agree with TRBD1. The germline V gene has CDR1 LGHNA and CDR2 YSLEER. The CDR3 contains 16 residues. V was pared by 5 bases and J by 1 base, with 10 bases of the junction left unmatched. CDR3 loop: CASSDPGTALNYGYTF. CDR3 nucleotide sequence: TGCGCCAGCAGCGATCCCGGGACAGCCCTTAACTATGGCTACACCTTC.